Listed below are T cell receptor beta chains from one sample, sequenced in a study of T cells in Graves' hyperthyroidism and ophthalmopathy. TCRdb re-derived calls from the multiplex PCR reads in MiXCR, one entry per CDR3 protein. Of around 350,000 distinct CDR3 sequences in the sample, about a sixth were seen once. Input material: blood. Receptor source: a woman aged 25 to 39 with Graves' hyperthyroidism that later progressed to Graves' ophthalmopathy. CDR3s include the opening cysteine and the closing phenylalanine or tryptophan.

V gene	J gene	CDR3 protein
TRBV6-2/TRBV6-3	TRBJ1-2	CASSSPRIRDGPFGYTF
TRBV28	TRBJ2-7	CASSSPPRGEGEQYF
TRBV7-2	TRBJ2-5	CASSPQPGVGETQYF
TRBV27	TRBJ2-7	CASSLGVKGEQYF
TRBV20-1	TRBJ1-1	CSARPASTGVNTEAFF
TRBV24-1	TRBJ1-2	CATSDLSTRYGYTF
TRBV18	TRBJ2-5	CASSPRASREETQYF
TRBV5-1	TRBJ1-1	CASSMDRDTEAFF
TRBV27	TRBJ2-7	CASSLSGHGYEQYF
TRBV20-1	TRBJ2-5	CSARDVWTGGGETQYF
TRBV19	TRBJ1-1	CASSILPGVEGSTEAFF
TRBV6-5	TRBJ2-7	CASSYYQGAYYEQYF
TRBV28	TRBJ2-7	CASSGFIAGTSGENYEQYF
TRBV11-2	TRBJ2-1	CASSLDQSYNEQFF
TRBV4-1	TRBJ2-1	CASSQAAVGRKGEQFF
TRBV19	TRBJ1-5	CASTDTWDRGYHQPQHF
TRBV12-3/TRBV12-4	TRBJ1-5	CASSPPPGALGNQPQHF
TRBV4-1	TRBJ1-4	CASSQGGFGAVDEKLFF
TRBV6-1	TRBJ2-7	CASGTSGNYEQYF
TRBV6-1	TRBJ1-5	CASSEARGPAQPQHF
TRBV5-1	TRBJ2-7	CASNRAPSEQYF
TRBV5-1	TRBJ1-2	CASSADRTGGYTF
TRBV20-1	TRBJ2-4	CSARVLAGEGNIQYF
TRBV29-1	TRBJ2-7	CSVSGGSDSSYEQYF
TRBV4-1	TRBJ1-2	CASSQSAGLLKGTYGYTF
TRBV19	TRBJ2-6	CASSMAGYSGANVLTF
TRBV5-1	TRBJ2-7	CASSLVTSYEQYF
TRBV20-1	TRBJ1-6	CSARDLGQGKSPLHF
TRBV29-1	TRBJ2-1	CSVAGTSGGNEQFF
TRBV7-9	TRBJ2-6	CASSFMGAGANVLTF
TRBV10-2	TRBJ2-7	CASRRTSVSYEQYF
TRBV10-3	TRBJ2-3	CAISGSPSDTQYF
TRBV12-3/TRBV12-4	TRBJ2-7	CASRAGNSYEQYF
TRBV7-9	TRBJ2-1	CASSLPLSGGSSYNERFF
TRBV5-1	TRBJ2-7	CASREGTGHCEQYF
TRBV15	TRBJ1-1	CATSRVRVDTEAFF
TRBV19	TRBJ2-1	CASSMGYYNEQFF
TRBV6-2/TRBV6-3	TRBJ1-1	CASTFGGATEAFF